This TCR beta chain was sequenced during a study of T cells in Graves' hyperthyroidism and ophthalmopathy. What was amplified from RNA transcripts were TCR beta CDR3 regions. First-round RT-PCR of the TCR CDR3 relied on the HTBI primer set. TCRdb used MiXCR to reprocess the multiplex PCR reads, holding one entry per CDR3 protein. In the table there are around 600,000 distinct CDR3 sequences, around a sixth of which are singletons. Used for diagnoses were clinical symptoms, serum thyroxine and TRAb, thyroid ultrasound and orbital computed tomography. What was sequenced was blood. This clonotype originated in a woman in her twenties or thirties with Graves' hyperthyroidism.

CDR3 nucleotide sequence: TGTGCCAGCAGTTTTACATCCAACACTGAAGCTTTCTTT. Translation: CASSFTSNTEAFF. V gene TRBV12-3 or TRBV12-4 combines with J gene TRBJ1-1; D call uncertain. This CDR3 region has 13 residues. Trimming pared 3 bases from V and 2 bases from J, leaving 7 bases between.